This T cell receptor (beta chain) was found in a study of cytomegalovirus exposure and HLA in healthy donors. Profiling relied on immunoSEQ multiplex PCR, and the TCRdb table lists in-frame clones only, not all of them. The repertoire holds some 170,000 clones, with roughly 95% as singletons. The CDR3 has 14 amino acids. Germline V gives CDR1 MNHEY, CDR2 SVGAGI. Germline trimming cut 4 bases from V and 2 bases from J; bases unmatched to any gene: 1. This sequence joins TRBV6-5 and TRBJ1-1; 10 nucleotides line up with TRBD1. The sample was PBMCs. This TCR was recovered from a woman younger than 30 in good health and CMV-seronegative. The CDR3 DNA is TGTGCCAGCAGTTTGACAGGGGGCAACACTGAAGCTTTCTTT. Encoded protein: CASSLTGGNTEAFF.